These T cell receptor beta chains were read from a single sample in a study of cytomegalovirus exposure and HLA in healthy donors. TCRdb's table, derived via immunoSEQ multiplex PCR, lists solely in-frame clones and lacks some. The sample lists 57,000 or so clones; roughly 70% were seen once. The sample consisted of PBMCs. All receptors come from a woman aged 55-70 years in good health and CMV-seropositive. CDR3s include the opening cysteine and the closing phenylalanine or tryptophan. A D gene is named only where the DNA matches it firmly. Clone size is shown for a subset of rows, as once, few, many or a class of expanded clone.

-	-	TRBJ1-2	TRBV6-5	TGTGCCAGCAGTTCCCCTTCAAGGGGCTATGGCTACACCTTC	CASSSPSRGYGYTF
-	TRBD1	TRBJ1-5	TRBV27	TGTGCCAGCAGTCAATACAGGGGTGATCAGCCCCAGCATTTT	CASSQYRGDQPQHF
-	TRBD1	TRBJ2-7	TRBV27	TGTGCCAGCAGGAGGACAGGGAACTACGAGCAGTACTTC	CASRRTGNYEQYF
-	-	TRBJ2-3	TRBV7-6	TGTGCCAGCAGCGGAGACCAAAGCGGGCCTTACACAGATACGCAGTATTTT	CASSGDQSGPYTDTQYF
few	-	TRBJ1-5	TRBV18	TGTGCCAGCTCACCTGGGAGAGAGCAGCCCCAGCATTTT	CASSPGREQPQHF
once	-	TRBJ1-1	TRBV7-2	TGTGCCAGTGGGAATGAACAGGGATCTATGAACACTGAAGCTTTCTTT	CASGNEQGSMNTEAFF
-	-	TRBJ1-2	TRBV30	TGTGCCTGGAGGACACAGGGAGACGGCTACACCTTC	CAWRTQGDGYTF
-	-	TRBJ1-5	TRBV5-6	TGTGCCAGCAGCTTGGCCGCGGGGGTCCACTTCAATCAGCCCCAGCATTTT	CASSLAAGVHFNQPQHF
-	-	TRBJ1-4	TRBV7-2	TGTGCCAGCAGCTTTCAGTACCTTGATGAAAAACTGTTTTTT	CASSFQYLDEKLFF
once	-	TRBJ2-1	TRBV6-1	TGTGCCAGCAGTGAGATGGGGCGTGAGCAGTTCTTC	CASSEMGREQFF
-	-	TRBJ2-4	TRBV9	TGTGCCAGCAGCGTAGCTCGCGTTTCACCCCGTCAGGATCTAGCCAAAAACATTCAGTACTTC	CASSVARVSPRQDLAKNIQYF
-	-	TRBJ2-7	TRBV5-6	TGTGCCAGCAGCGTCCGAGACGAGCAGTACTTC	CASSVRDEQYF
-	-	TRBJ1-5	TRBV30	TGTGCCTGGAGTCACCCGGACACATTTAGCAATCAGCCCCAGCATTTT	CAWSHPDTFSNQPQHF
-	-	TRBJ2-1	TRBV18	TGTGCCAGCTTGGGGAGTCTGACCTCCCCCCTCAATGAGCAGTTCTTC	CASLGSLTSPLNEQFF
-	-	TRBJ2-7	TRBV18	TGTGCCAGCTCACCCCAGGGCAGCTACGAGCAGTACTTC	CASSPQGSYEQYF
once	TRBD1	TRBJ2-7	TRBV27	TGTGCCAGCAGACCGACAGGGGGCTACGAGCAGTACTTC	CASRPTGGYEQYF
-	TRBD1	TRBJ2-3	TRBV19	TGTGCCAGCGCCCCGGACAGGGAGGATACGCAGTATTTT	CASAPDREDTQYF
-	TRBD2	TRBJ2-3	TRBV7-2	TGTGCCAGCAGCTTACGGGACTATCTCACAGATACGCAGTATTTT	CASSLRDYLTDTQYF
-	TRBD2	TRBJ2-3	TRBV2	TGTGCCAGCACTGTACTAGCGGGACCCAATACGCAGTATTTT	CASTVLAGPNTQYF
-	-	TRBJ2-3	TRBV5-6	TGTGCCAGCAGCTTGACAGCCTATAGCACAGATACGCAGTATTTT	CASSLTAYSTDTQYF
-	-	TRBJ2-3	TRBV27	TGTGCCAGCAGTAAAGGACAGACGGACACAGATACGCAGTATTTT	CASSKGQTDTDTQYF
-	-	TRBJ1-2	TRBV7-9	TGTTCCAGCAGCTTTGGGGGGAAGGATGGCTACACCTTC	CSSSFGGKDGYTF
-	-	TRBJ1-1	TRBV6-1	TGTGCCAGCAGCCGGACAGCCCGGGGAGGGACTGAAGCTTTCTTT	CASSRTARGGTEAFF
-	-	TRBJ2-7	TRBV2	TGTGCCAGTTCAAGCCTCGCCGAAGACGAGCAGTACTTC	CASSSLAEDEQYF